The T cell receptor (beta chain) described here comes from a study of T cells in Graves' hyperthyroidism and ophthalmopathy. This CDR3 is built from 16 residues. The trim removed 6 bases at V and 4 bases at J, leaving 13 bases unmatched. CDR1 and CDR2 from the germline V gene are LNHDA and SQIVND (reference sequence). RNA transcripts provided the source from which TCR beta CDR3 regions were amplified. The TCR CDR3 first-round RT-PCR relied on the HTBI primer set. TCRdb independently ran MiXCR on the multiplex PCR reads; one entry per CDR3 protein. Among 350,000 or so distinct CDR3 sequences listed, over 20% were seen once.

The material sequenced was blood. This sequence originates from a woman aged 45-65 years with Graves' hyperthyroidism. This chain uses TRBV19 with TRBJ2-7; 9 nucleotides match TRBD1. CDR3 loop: CASSRTGTGFRYEQYF. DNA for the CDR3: TGTGCCAGTAGCCGTACCGGGACAGGGTTTCGGTACGAGCAGTACTTC. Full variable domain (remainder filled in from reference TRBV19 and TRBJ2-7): DGGITQSPKYLFRKEGQNVTLSCEQNLNHDAMYWYRQDPGQGLRLIYYSQIVNDFQKGDIAEGYSVSREKKESFPLTVTSAQKNPTAFYLCASSRTGTGFRYEQYFGPGTRLTVT.